This T cell receptor (beta chain) was sequenced during a study of T cells expressing NK-cell markers. Overall study context: Source material for TCR beta repertoires consisted of sorted CD3+CD56+NKG2C+, CD3+CD56+NKG2C- and CD3+CD56-NKG2C+ T cells. Just one sequenced donor of eight was HCMV-seronegative, while seven were seropositive.

The authors made TCR beta cDNA libraries by 5'RACE template switching. This switching added a universal primer site and UMIs. Using the 5' RACE reads, TCRdb records one entry per CDR3 protein without DNA. The table for this sample gives about 260,000 distinct CDR3 sequences. Germline V gene data show CDR1 as SEHNR and CDR2 as FQNEAQ (reference sequence). The CDR3 contains 13 residues. This TCR was recovered from a woman aged 18 to 75 in good health. Sequenced sample: blood T cells: a sorted CD56 or NKG2C T cell subset, CD4+ or CD8+ T cells, or bulk PBMC T cells (not recorded which). The rearrangement uses TRBV7-9 and TRBJ2-5. CDR3: CASSPKGGGTQYF.